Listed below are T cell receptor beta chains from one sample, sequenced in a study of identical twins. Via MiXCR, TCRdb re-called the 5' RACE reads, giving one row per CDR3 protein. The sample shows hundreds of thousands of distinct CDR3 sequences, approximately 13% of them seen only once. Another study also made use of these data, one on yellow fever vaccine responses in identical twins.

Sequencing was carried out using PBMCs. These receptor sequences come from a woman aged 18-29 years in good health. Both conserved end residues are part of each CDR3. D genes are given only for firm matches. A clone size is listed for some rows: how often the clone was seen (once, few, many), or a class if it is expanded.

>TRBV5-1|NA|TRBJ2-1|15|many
TGCGCCAGCAGCTTGGCCCCACAGGGCTACAATGAGCAGTTCTTC
CASSLAPQGYNEQFF
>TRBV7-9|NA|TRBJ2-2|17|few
TGTGCCAGCAGCGCCGGACCAAATCGGGGTGACACCGGGGAGCTGTTTTTT
CASSAGPNRGDTGELFF
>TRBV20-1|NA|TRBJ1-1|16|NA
TGCAGTGCTAGAGATTCTTCCCCCAGGGTAGGTTATGAAGCTTTCTTT
CSARDSSPRVGYEAFF
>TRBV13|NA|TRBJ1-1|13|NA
TGTGCCAGCAGCTTAAGTGGGGAAACTGAAGCTTTCTTT
CASSLSGETEAFF
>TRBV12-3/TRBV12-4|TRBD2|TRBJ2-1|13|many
TGTGCCAGCAGTTTCGGGGGGTACAATGAGCAGTTCTTC
CASSFGGYNEQFF
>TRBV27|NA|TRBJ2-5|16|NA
TGTGCCAGCAGGCAAACGGTAGGGGCGAGGCGCGAGACCCAGTACTTC
CASRQTVGARRETQYF
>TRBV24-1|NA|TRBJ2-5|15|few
TGTGCCACCAGTGCCCGGGGCCGGGGTTGGGAGACCCAGTACTTC
CATSARGRGWETQYF
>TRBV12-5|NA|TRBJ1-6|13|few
TGTGCTAGTGGTTTGGGAGAGGGAACACCCCTCCACTTT
CASGLGEGTPLHF
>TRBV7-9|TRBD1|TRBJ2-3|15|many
TGTGCCAGCAGCTTAGGACAGGGTAACACAGATACGCAGTATTTT
CASSLGQGNTDTQYF
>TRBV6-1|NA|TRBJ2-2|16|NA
TGTGCCGCACAATCCCCAGGGGTATCGAACACCGGGGAGCTGTTTTTT
CAAQSPGVSNTGELFF
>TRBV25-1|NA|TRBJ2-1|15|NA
TGTGCCAGCAGTGAAGTTACCTTTACCTACAATGAGCAGTTCTTC
CASSEVTFTYNEQFF
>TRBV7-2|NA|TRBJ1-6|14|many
TGTGCCAGCAGCTTATGGGGAGGAGGTTCACCCCTCCACTTT
CASSLWGGGSPLHF
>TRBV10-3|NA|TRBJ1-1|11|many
TGTGCCATCAGAGGGGACACTGAAGCTTTCTTT
CAIRGDTEAFF
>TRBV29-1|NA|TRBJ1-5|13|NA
TGCAGCGCTAGGGGAGGGACCAATCAGCCCCAGCATTTT
CSARGGTNQPQHF
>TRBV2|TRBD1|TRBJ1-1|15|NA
TGTGCCAAGGACAGGTCTAGAGGGACGAACACTGAAGCTTTCTTT
CAKDRSRGTNTEAFF
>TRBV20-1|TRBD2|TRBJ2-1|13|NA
TGCAGTGCTAGACTGCGGGAGCTTAATGAGCAGTTCTTC
CSARLRELNEQFF
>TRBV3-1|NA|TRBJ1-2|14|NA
TGTGCCAGCAGCCATTCAGACCGGGGCTATGGCTACACCTTC
CASSHSDRGYGYTF
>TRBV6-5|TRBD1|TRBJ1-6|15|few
TGTGCCAGCAGTTCTAAAGGGGGCCAAGATTCACCCCTCCACTTT
CASSSKGGQDSPLHF
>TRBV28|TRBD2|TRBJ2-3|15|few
TGTGCCAGCAGTCTTAGCGGGAGGGTGGCAGATACGCAGTATTTT
CASSLSGRVADTQYF
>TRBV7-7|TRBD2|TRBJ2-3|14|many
TGTGCCAGCAGCCGTAGCGGGGGTGGAGATACGCAGTATTTT
CASSRSGGGDTQYF
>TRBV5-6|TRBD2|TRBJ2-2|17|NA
TGTGCCAGCAGCTTCATCGGGACTAGCGGGAACACCCGGGAGCTGTTTTTT
CASSFIGTSGNTRELFF
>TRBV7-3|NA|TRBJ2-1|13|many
TGTGCCAGCAGCTTACTGCCGTGGGATGAGCAGTTCTTC
CASSLLPWDEQFF
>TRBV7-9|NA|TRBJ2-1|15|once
TGTGCCAGCAGCTTAGTTGCCGGCGGAATAGGTGAGCAGTTCTTC
CASSLVAGGIGEQFF
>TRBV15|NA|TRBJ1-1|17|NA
TGTGCCACCAGCAGAGATTTATCAGCGGGCGTGGACACTGAAGCTTTCTTT
CATSRDLSAGVDTEAFF
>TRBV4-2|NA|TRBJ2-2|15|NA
TGTGCCAGCAGCTGGGGACGGCCGAACACCGGGGAGCTGTTTTTT
CASSWGRPNTGELFF
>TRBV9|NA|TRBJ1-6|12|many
TGTGCCAGCAGCCAGAACAATTCACCCCTCCACTTT
CASSQNNSPLHF
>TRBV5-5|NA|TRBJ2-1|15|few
TGTGCCAGCAGCTTGGGCCCGGGGCTGCAGTATGAGCAGTTCTTC
CASSLGPGLQYEQFF
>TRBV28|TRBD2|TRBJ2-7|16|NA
TGTGCCAGCAGTTCCTTACTAGCGGGAGGGGGCTACGAGCAGTACTTC
CASSSLLAGGGYEQYF
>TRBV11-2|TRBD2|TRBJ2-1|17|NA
TGTGCCAGCAGCTCCCTTGCTAGCGGGGGGTCGAATGGTGAGCAGTTCTTC
CASSSLASGGSNGEQFF
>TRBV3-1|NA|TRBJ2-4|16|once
TGTGCCAGCAGCCAAGATGTAGAGGACCGCAAAAACATTCAGTACTTC
CASSQDVEDRKNIQYF
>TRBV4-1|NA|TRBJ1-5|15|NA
TGCGCCAGCAGCCAAGGCGCCGGGTTGGTTCAGCCCCAGCATTTT
CASSQGAGLVQPQHF
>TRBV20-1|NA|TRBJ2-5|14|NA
TGCAGTGCCGACCGGGCCAGGGGTTGGGGGACCCAGTACTTC
CSADRARGWGTQYF
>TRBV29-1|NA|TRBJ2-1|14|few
TGCAGCGTTCATACCGGGACACCGACCAATGAGCAGTTCTTC
CSVHTGTPTNEQFF
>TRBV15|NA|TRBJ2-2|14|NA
TGTGCCACCAGCAGAGATTGGGGCACCGGGGAGCTGTTTTTT
CATSRDWGTGELFF
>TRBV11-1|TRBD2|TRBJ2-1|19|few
TGTGCCAGCAGCCTACGGACTAGCGGGGGGGGGACCTCCTACAATGAGCAGTTCTTC
CASSLRTSGGGTSYNEQFF
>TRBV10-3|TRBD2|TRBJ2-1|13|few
TGTGCCATCAGTGAGGCGGGACTACTCTGGCAGTTCTTC
CAISEAGLLWQFF
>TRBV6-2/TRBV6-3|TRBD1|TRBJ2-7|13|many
TGTGCCAGCCGGGGACAGGGTGGCTACGAGCAGTACTTC
CASRGQGGYEQYF
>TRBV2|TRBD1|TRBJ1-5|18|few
TGTGCCAGCAGTGTTCAGAAGGGGGCAAGTTCAGGGAGTCAGCCCCAGCATTTT
CASSVQKGASSGSQPQHF
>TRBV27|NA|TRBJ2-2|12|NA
TGTGCCATTCTGGGGGAGGCCGGGGAGCTGTTTTTT
CAILGEAGELFF
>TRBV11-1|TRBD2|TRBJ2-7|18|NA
TGTGCCAGCAGCTTAGGGCCTAGCGGGATGCCCCCCCTAGGCGAGCAGTACTTC
CASSLGPSGMPPLGEQYF
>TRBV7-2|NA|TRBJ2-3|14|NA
TGTGCCAGCAGCTTAAGTTGGTCCGCAGATACGCAGTATTTT
CASSLSWSADTQYF
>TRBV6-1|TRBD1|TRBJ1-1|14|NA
TGTGCCAGCAGCCGGGACAGAGTGAACACTGAAGCTTTCTTT
CASSRDRVNTEAFF
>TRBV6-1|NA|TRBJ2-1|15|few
TGTGCCAGCAGTGGAAACACGGGCGCCTACAATGAGCAGTTCTTC
CASSGNTGAYNEQFF
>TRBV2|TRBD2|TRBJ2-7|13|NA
TGTGCCAGCGGGCGGGAGGGCCTAGACGAGCAGTACTTC
CASGREGLDEQYF
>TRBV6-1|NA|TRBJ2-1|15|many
TGTGCCAGCAGTGAAGCGGGGGGCTCCTACAATGAGCAGTTCTTC
CASSEAGGSYNEQFF
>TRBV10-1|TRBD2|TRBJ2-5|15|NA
TGCGCCAGCAGTGATTTGGTAGCGGGACAAGAGACCCAGTACTTC
CASSDLVAGQETQYF
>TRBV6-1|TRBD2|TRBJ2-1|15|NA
TGTGCCAGCAGACCGGGGACTAGAAACGTGGGAGACCAGTTCTTC
CASRPGTRNVGDQFF
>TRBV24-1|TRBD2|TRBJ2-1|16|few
TGTGCCACCAGTGACAATAGCGGGAGGACGTACTATGAGCAGTTCTTC
CATSDNSGRTYYEQFF
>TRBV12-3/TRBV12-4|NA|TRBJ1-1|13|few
TGTGCCAGCAGTTTCTGGGACACAGGTGAAGCTTTCTTT
CASSFWDTGEAFF
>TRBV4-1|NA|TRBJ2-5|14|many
TGCGCCAGCAGCCAAGGCCCCCTAGGAGAGACCCAGTACTTC
CASSQGPLGETQYF
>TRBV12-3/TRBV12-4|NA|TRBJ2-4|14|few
TGTGCCAGCAGTACCTTCGGGGGTACGGACATTCAGTACTTC
CASSTFGGTDIQYF
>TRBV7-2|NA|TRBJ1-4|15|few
TGTGCCAGCAGCCGCCGATGGGGGTCAGGGGAAAAACTGTTTTTT
CASSRRWGSGEKLFF
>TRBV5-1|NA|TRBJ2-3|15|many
TGCGCCAGCAGCTTTCAGGGTAGGGACACAGATACGCAGTATTTT
CASSFQGRDTDTQYF
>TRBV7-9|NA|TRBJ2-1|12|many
TGTGCCAGCAGTTCCTTAGGGAATGAGCAGTTCTTC
CASSSLGNEQFF
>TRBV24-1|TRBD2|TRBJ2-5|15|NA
TGTGCCACCAGTATCCGGGGGGAGGGCCAAGAGACCCAGTACTTC
CATSIRGEGQETQYF
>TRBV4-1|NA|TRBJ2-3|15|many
TGCGCCAGCAGCCAAGAAGACTCGGGCACAGATACGCAGTATTTT
CASSQEDSGTDTQYF
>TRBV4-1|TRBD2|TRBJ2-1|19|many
TGCGCCAGCAGCCCCCGGGGGATCGAGCGGGAGGGATGGGTTAATGAGCAGTTCTTC
CASSPRGIEREGWVNEQFF
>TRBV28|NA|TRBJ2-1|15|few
TGTGCCAGCATCCCAGGGGACACCTGGGGCAATGAGCAGTTCTTC
CASIPGDTWGNEQFF
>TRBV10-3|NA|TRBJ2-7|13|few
TGTGCCACCCGTTTGGACGTACTAGACGAGCAGTACTTC
CATRLDVLDEQYF
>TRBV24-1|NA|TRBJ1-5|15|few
TGTGCCACCAGTGGAGGCGGGGCGGGTAATCAGCCCCAGCATTTT
CATSGGGAGNQPQHF